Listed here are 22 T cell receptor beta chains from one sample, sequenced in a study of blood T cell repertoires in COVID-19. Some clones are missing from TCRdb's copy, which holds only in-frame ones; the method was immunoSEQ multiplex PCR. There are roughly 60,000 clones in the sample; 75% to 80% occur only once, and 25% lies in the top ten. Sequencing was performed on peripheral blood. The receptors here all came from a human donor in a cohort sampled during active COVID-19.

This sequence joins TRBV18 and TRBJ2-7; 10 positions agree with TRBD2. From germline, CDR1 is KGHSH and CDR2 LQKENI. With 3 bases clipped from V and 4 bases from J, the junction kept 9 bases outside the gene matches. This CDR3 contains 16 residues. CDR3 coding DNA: TGTGCCAGCTCACCCCTTACTAGCGGGATCACTTACGAGCAGTACTTC. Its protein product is CASSPLTSGITYEQYF.

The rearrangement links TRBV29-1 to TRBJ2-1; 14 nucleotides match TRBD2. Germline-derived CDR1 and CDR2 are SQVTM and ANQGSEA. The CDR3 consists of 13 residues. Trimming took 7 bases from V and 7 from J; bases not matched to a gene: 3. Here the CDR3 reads CSAWTSGGNEQFF. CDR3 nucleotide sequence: TGCAGCGCATGGACTAGCGGGGGGAATGAGCAGTTCTTC.

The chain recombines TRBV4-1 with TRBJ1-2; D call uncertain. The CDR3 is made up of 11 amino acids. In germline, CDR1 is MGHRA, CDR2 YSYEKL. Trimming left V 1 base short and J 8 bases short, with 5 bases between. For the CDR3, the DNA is TGCGCCAGCAGCCAAGCGGGGGGCTACACCTTC. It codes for CASSQAGGYTF.

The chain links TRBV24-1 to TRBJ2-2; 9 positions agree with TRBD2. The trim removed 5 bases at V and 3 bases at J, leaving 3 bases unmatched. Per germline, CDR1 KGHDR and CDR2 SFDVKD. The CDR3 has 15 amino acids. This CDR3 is CATSGTSAYTGELFF. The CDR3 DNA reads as TGTGCCACCAGTGGGACTAGCGCGTACACCGGGGAGCTGTTTTTT.

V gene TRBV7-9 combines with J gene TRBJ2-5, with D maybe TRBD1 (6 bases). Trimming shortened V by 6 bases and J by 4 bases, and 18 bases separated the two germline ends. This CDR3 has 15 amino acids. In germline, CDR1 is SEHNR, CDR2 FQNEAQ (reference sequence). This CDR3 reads CASSRVGQGRETQYF. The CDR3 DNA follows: TGTGCCAGCAGTCGGGTCGGTCAGGGGAGAGAGACCCAGTACTTC.

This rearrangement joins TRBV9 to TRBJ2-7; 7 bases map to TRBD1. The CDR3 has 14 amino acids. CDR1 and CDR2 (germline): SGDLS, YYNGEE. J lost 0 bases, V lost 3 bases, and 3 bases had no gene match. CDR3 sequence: CASSADRNSYEQYF. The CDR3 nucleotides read TGTGCCAGCAGCGCGGACAGGAACTCCTACGAGCAGTACTTC.

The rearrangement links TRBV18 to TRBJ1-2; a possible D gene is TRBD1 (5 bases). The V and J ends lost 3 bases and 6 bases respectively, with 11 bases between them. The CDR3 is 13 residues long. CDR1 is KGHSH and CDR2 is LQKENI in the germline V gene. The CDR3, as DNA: TGTGCCAGCTCACCCCAGGGAGGGGATGGCTACACCTTC. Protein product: CASSPQGGDGYTF. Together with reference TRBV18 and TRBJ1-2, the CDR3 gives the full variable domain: NAGVMQNPRHLVRRRGQEARLRCSPMKGHSHVYWYRQLPEEGLKFMVYLQKENIIDESGMPKERFSAEFPKEGPSILRIQQVVRGDSAAYFCASSPQGGDGYTFGSGTRLTVV.

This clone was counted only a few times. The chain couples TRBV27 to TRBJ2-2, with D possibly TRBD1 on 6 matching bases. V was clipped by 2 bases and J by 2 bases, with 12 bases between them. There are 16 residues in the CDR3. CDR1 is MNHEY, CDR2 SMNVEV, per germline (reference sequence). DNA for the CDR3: TGTGCCAGCAGTTTACGACAGGTCGGAAACACCGGGGAGCTGTTTTTT. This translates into CASSLRQVGNTGELFF.

The CDR3: CASSTTGTVSYEQYF. CDR3 in DNA: TGTGCCAGCAGTACGACCGGGACAGTAAGCTACGAGCAGTACTTC. The chain recombines TRBV6-5 with TRBJ2-7; 7 positions match TRBD1. CDR3 length: 15 residues. Losses at the gene ends were 5 bases for V and 3 bases for J; bases not matched to a gene: 10. Germline V gene sequence: CDR1 MNHEY, CDR2 SVGAGI.

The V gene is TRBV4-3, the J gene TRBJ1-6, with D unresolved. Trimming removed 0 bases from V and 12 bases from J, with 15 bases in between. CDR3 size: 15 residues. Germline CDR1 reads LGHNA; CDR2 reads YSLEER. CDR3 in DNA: TGCGCCAGCAGCCAAGACTGGCTGGAGGTTAGACCCCTCCACTTT. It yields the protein CASSQDWLEVRPLHF.

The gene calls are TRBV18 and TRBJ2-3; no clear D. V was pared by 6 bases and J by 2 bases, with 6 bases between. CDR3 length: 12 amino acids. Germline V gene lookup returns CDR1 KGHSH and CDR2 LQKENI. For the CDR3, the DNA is TGTGCCAGCTCGCCCTACACAGATACGCAGTATTTT. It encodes CASSPYTDTQYF. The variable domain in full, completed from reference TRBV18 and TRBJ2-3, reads NAGVMQNPRHLVRRRGQEARLRCSPMKGHSHVYWYRQLPEEGLKFMVYLQKENIIDESGMPKERFSAEFPKEGPSILRIQQVVRGDSAAYFCASSPYTDTQYFGPGTRLTVL.

The CDR3 region has the DNA TGTGCCAGTAGTTTAACCGGGGTAGCCTACGAGCAGTACTTC. Its translation is CASSLTGVAYEQYF. The chain is built from TRBV19 and TRBJ2-7; a weak D match, TRBD2 (5 bases). The CDR3 totals 14 residues. Looked up from germline, CDR1 is LNHDA and CDR2 is SQIVND (reference sequence). Deletions cut 5 bases from V and 2 bases from J, with 13 bases between.

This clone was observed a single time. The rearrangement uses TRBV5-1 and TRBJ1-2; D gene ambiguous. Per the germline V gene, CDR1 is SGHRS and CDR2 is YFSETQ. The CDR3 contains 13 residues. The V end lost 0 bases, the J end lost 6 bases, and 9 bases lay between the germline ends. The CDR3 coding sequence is TGCGCCAGCAGCTTGGACGGTGATAATGGCTACACCTTC. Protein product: CASSLDGDNGYTF.

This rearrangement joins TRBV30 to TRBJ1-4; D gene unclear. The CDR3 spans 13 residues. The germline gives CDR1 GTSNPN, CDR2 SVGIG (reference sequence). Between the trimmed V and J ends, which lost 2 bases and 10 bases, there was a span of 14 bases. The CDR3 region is CAWSTPTIGKLFF. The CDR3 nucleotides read TGTGCCTGGAGTACTCCCACGATCGGAAAACTGTTTTTT.

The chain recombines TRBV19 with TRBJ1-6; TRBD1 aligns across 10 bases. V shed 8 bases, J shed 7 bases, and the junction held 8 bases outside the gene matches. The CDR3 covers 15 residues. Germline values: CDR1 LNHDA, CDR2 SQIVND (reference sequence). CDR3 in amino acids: CASRNRQGANSPLHF. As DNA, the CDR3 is TGTGCCAGTCGAAATAGACAGGGGGCGAATTCACCCCTCCACTTT.

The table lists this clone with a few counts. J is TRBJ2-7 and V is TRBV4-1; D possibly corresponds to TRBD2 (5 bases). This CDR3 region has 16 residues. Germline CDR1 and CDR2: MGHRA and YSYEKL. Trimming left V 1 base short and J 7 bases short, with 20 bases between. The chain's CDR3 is CASSQGEFATPGEQYF. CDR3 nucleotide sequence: TGCGCCAGCAGCCAAGGAGAATTCGCTACACCGGGGGAGCAGTACTTC.

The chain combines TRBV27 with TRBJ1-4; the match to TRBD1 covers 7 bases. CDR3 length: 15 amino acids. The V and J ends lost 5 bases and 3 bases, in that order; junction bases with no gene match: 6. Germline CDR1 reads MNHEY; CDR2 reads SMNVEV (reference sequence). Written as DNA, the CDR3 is TGTGCCAGCAGTGTGAGGGGGCGGCCTAATGAAAAACTGTTTTTT. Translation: CASSVRGRPNEKLFF.

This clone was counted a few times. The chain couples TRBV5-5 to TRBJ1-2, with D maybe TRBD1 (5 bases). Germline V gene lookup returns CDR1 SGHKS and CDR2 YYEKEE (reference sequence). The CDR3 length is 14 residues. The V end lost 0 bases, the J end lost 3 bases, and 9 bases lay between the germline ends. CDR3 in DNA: TGTGCCAGCAGCTTGGCCCCGACAGACTATGGCTACACCTTC. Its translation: CASSLAPTDYGYTF.

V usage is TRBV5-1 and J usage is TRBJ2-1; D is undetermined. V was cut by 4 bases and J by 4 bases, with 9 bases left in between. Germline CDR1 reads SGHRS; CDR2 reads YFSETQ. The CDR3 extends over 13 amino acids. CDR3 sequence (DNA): TGCGCCAGCAGCCCAGACACTTACAATGAGCAGTTCTTC. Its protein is CASSPDTYNEQFF.

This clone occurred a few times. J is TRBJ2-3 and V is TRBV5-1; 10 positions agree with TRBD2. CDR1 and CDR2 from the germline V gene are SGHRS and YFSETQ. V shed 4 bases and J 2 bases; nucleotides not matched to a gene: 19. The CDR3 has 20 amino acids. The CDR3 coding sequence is TGCGCCAGCAGCCCCGCCCGGACTAGCGGAACTCTTCTCTACACAGATACGCAGTATTTT. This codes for CASSPARTSGTLLYTDTQYF.

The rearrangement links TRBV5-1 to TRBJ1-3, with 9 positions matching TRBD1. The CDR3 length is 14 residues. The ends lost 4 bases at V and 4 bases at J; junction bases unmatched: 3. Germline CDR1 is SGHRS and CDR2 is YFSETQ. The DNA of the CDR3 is TGCGCCAGCAGCACGACAGGGGGAGGAAACACCATATATTTT. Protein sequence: CASSTTGGGNTIYF.

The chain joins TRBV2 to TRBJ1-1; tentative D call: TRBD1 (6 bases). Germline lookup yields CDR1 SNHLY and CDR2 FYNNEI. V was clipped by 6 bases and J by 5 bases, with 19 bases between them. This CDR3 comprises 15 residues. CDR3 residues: CASRRGGDVVTEAFF. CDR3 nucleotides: TGTGCCAGCAGGAGGGGGGGTGACGTCGTGACTGAAGCTTTCTTT.